This TCR beta chain was sequenced during a study of graft-versus-host responses after intestinal transplantation. Study-wide background: Multivisceral, liver-intestinal, or isolated intestinal transplants were received by the recipients. Study results and caveats: Some GvH clones were seen earlier in gut or blood, suggesting intestinal origin. There was an association between peak levels of circulating GvH clones and early post-transplant HvG declines.

To note about this clone: Its antigen is unknown.

Trimming took 4 bases from V and 1 from J, leaving 10 bases between them. Germline V gene lookup returns CDR1 SNHLY and CDR2 FYNNEI. The CDR3 covers 14 residues. Clones were read by immunoSEQ multiplex PCR, and TCRdb kept only the in-frame ones, dropping some. Here the sample spans some 150,000 clones, approximately 91% being singletons. The chain is built from TRBV2 and TRBJ1-1; D perhaps matches TRBD1 (5 bases). The clonotype comes from a human donor who received an intestinal transplant. Sequencing was performed on unstimulated CD4+ T cells sorted from spleen or lymph node cells, taken before intestinal transplant. The CDR3 loop is CASSVGARNTEAFF. CDR3 DNA sequence: TGTGCCAGCAGTGTCGGGGCGCGGAACACTGAAGCTTTCTTT.